This T cell receptor beta chain was documented in a study of vaccination effects on CD4 cells after COVID-19 (dated by TCRdb to between 2021 and 2024). A note on the overall study: Post-vaccine samples across the study were collected a median of 72 days after the second dose, with a range of 14 to 241. Altogether, roughly 10 COVID-19 convalescent patients and a few SARS-CoV-2-naive healthy vaccine recipients made up the full study. The Oncomine TCR Beta short-read assay on an Illumina iSeq 100 was used to sequence cultures from other donors in the study. SARS-CoV-2 spike-specific CD4+ TCR repertoires from before and after mRNA vaccination were compared in COVID-19 convalescent patients and in infection-naive vaccine recipients.

Paper-wide results and their limitations: Marked clonal contraction was observed in both infection-induced and vaccine-induced clones at late post-vaccination timepoints, consistent with waning T cell responses. Among healthy vaccine recipients, nearly all vaccine-induced clones were SARS-CoV-2 mono-reactive, and only 1 of 255 was cross-reactive with common cold coronaviruses. The study was limited by a small number of convalescent patients and lacked early post-infection timepoints.

Library method: the immunoSEQ multiplex PCR assay. DNA from the CD4+ T cells that had been cultured and isolated underwent TCR beta CDR3 sequencing. In the source study's methods: Non-productive TCR sequences were discarded, and reads were trimmed to the CDR3 region, with only CDR3s of 7 or more amino acids retained. Antigen-specific clonotypes were identified with the MANAFEST web app by comparing expansion in peptide wells against reference cultures. To be called positive, a clone needed expansion at FDR<0.05 compared with the reference and with all other wells, an odds ratio greater than 5, and a frequency greater than 0.1% in two replicate wells. A clonotype was called cross-reactive if it was significantly expanded both in SARS-CoV-2 spike wells and in at least one common cold coronavirus spike condition. CDR3 similarity was assessed by Levenshtein distance with the stringdist R package, and unrooted trees were built with ape in R 3.6.1. What TCRdb holds here is the immuneACCESS table cut down to in-frame rearrangements. Part of the clones is not present; checked against another copy, under half of the missing clones reflect an unresolved V gene, and the others are unexplained. V and J calls and clone size are those listed in that table; D and trimming were worked out from the DNA. This sample gives tens of thousands of clones in total; 60% to 80% of them show up just once. Just under 2% of the sample is held by the ten biggest clonotypes.

The ViraFEST assay stimulated PBMC with viral peptide pools and then used TCR sequencing to identify antigen-specific CD4+ T cell clonotypes by expansion. After approximately 11 days of culture, CD4+ T cells were isolated with the EasySep CD4+ T cell isolation kit. Two doses of either the BNT162b2 or the mRNA-1273 mRNA SARS-CoV-2 vaccine were administered to participants. The absence of prior SARS-CoV-2 infection in healthy vaccine recipients was confirmed by negative nucleocapsid antibodies before and after vaccination. About 1.8 million PBMC per well were cultured with approximately 10 ug/ml peptides in IMDM containing about 5% human AB serum, about 9 IU/ml IL-2 and gentamicin. Half of the culture medium was replaced with fresh IL-2-containing medium on days 3 and 7. Unless otherwise noted, each peptide stimulation condition was cultured in triplicate wells. Using Ficoll-Paque Plus gradient centrifugation, PBMC were separated from whole blood and then either used fresh or cryopreserved at -140C. Overlapping peptide pools spanned the spike proteins of SARS-CoV-2 and the common cold coronaviruses HCoV-NL63, HCoV-OC43 and HCoV-229E. The QIAamp micro DNA kit was used to extract genomic DNA from the cultured CD4+ T cells.

The cysteine opens and the phenylalanine closes a CDR3 of 15 amino acids. Here the CDR3 DNA is all that survives: 45 bases in frame from base 1. Trimming removed 0 bases from V and 4 bases from J; the gene matches leave 1 base unexplained. The germline V gene yields SGHRS for CDR1 and YFSETQ for CDR2. As regards this clone: No cognate antigen has been identified for it. No much larger clone is present one base from it, and per-base qualities are unavailable.

The sample consisted of CD4+ T cells from PBMCs cultured with HCoV-OC43 spike peptides, taken after COVID-19 vaccination. What the cell subset or site label conveys for this sample: HCoV-OC43 spike overlapping peptide pool stimulation. Recombination connected TRBV5-1 to TRBJ2-1; TRBD1 agrees with 10 junctional bases. The TCR originated in a human donor who received a COVID-19 vaccine. This receptor carries the CDR3 CASSLGQGAYNEQFF. The nucleotide sequence reads TGCGCCAGCAGCTTGGGACAGGGGGCTTACAATGAGCAGTTCTTC.